What follows are 5 T cell receptor beta chains derived from one specimen sequenced in a study of cytomegalovirus exposure and HLA in healthy donors. Primers: 60 Vbeta forward and 13 Jbeta reverse. Sequencing was performed with immunoSEQ multiplex PCR; in TCRdb, only in-frame clones are kept and a portion is missing. This table has under 150,000 clones, 82% appearing once. Sequenced material: PBMCs. These receptors were collected from a male donor in good health and CMV-seronegative.

CDR3 residues: CASSRSDMNTEAFF. The CDR3 region has the DNA TGTGCCAGCAGCCGTAGTGACATGAACACTGAAGCTTTCTTT. This chain joins TRBV9 and TRBJ1-1, with D uncertain. This CDR3 has 14 residues. CDR1 and CDR2 (germline): SGDLS, YYNGEE. The ends were cut back, 4 bases at V and 0 bases at J, with 10 bases in the middle.

The chain employs TRBV11-1 and TRBJ2-5, with a possible D match to TRBD2 (6 bases). Germline loops: CDR1 SGHAT, CDR2 FQDESV (reference sequence). This CDR3 region has 13 residues. V was cut by 5 bases and J by 3 bases, with 10 bases left in between. CDR3 residues: CASSQTRKETQYF. The CDR3 DNA sequence: TGTGCCAGCAGCCAGACTAGGAAAGAGACCCAGTACTTC.

V is TRBV2 and J is TRBJ1-5; no reliable D call. Germline V lookup: CDR1 SNHLY, CDR2 FYNNEI. The V and J ends lost 6 bases and 5 bases respectively, with 11 bases between them. The CDR3 contains 13 residues. The CDR3 here is CASSGVPHQPQHF. The CDR3 region has the DNA TGTGCCAGCAGCGGGGTTCCGCATCAGCCCCAGCATTTT.

This clone was counted a few times. V and J are TRBV5-1 and TRBJ1-1; D is unclear. V shed 5 bases and J shed 8 bases, with 16 bases lying between them. Germline V CDR1 and CDR2: SGHRS, YFSETQ. The CDR3 consists of 13 residues. Here the CDR3 reads CASSDSWRGEAFF. The CDR3 DNA sequence: TGCGCCAGCAGTGATTCGTGGAGAGGGGAAGCTTTCTTT.

This chain connects TRBV10-3 to TRBJ1-1; possible D gene TRBD1, 5 bases. V was pared by 3 bases and J by 2 bases, with 13 bases between. The CDR3 runs to 15 residues. Germline V CDR1 and CDR2: ENHRY, SYGVKD. DNA for the CDR3: TGTGCCATCAGTGACGGGGGTTTCCTAAACACTGAAGCTTTCTTT. Translation gives CAISDGGFLNTEAFF.